This TCR beta chain stems from a study of T cell responses to AZD1222 COVID-19 vaccine. Study at large: Investigators merged groups given second doses at roughly 4 or roughly 12 weeks. Study-wide findings and caveats: Only a handful of AZD1222 recipients, six or seven in all, had baseline seropositivity.

V gave up 5 bases and J gave up 4 bases; unmatched junction bases: 5. From germline, CDR1 is MNHEY and CDR2 SVGAGI. This CDR3 is built from 15 residues. Comments on this clone: The antigen remains unidentified.

Profiling relied on immunoSEQ multiplex PCR, and the TCRdb table lists in-frame clones only, not all of them. The sample shows 150,000 to 200,000 clones, roughly 93% of them seen only once. The source material was peripheral blood, sampled on day 0 of AZD1222 vaccination. The V and J genes are TRBV6-5 and TRBJ2-6, with 7 bases fitting TRBD1. The TCR comes from an adult in good health. This CDR3 reads CASSNTGAGANVLTF. The CDR3 bases are TGTGCCAGCAGTAATACAGGGGCCGGGGCCAACGTCCTGACTTTC.